Shown below are 32 T cell receptor beta chains from a single sample sequenced in a study of T cells expressing NK-cell markers. TCRdb reanalyzed the 5' RACE reads, giving one entry per CDR3 protein sequence and no DNA. Here the sample table reports fewer than 550,000 distinct CDR3 sequences. Sample: blood T cells: a sorted CD56 or NKG2C T cell subset, CD4+ or CD8+ T cells, or bulk PBMC T cells (not recorded which). The origin of the receptors is a woman aged 50 to 60 in good health.

The V gene is TRBV6-5, the J gene TRBJ2-4; TCRdb proposes TRBD2, but this gene call is untestable without DNA. In germline, CDR1 is MNHEY, CDR2 SVGAGI. This CDR3 region has 14 residues. The CDR3 sequence: CASRGSGDKNIQYF.

The gene calls are TRBV3-1 and TRBJ2-5; TCRdb's assignment of TRBD1 cannot be checked, as there is no DNA. The germline V gene has CDR1 LGHDT and CDR2 YNNKEL (reference sequence). The CDR3 sequence is 15 residues long. The CDR3 protein is CASSQAGGYQETQYF.

The chain links TRBV10-2 to TRBJ2-1. The CDR3 loop spans 13 amino acids. CDR1 WSHSY and CDR2 SAAADI come from the germline V gene. The CDR3 sequence is CASSPEPRIEQFF.

This rearrangement joins TRBV19 to TRBJ2-5; with no DNA, the TCRdb D assignment of TRBD2 cannot be verified. The CDR3 totals 14 residues. The germline V gene encodes CDR1 LNHDA and CDR2 SQIVND (reference sequence). The CDR3 reads CASSIGPDQETQYF. The full variable domain, in which reference TRBV19 and TRBJ2-5 provide the parts outside the CDR3, is DGGITQSPKYLFRKEGQNVTLSCEQNLNHDAMYWYRQDPGQGLRLIYYSQIVNDFQKGDIAEGYSVSREKKESFPLTVTSAQKNPTAFYLCASSIGPDQETQYFGPGTRLLVL.

The V call is TRBV12-3 or TRBV12-4, the J call TRBJ2-1; as DNA is missing, the TRBD2 call by TCRdb cannot be tested. This CDR3 comprises 14 residues. The CDR3 region is CASSPTRLANEQFF.

This chain joins TRBV29-1 and TRBJ1-6; without DNA, the TCRdb call of TRBD1 cannot be checked. Germline V gene data show CDR1 as SQVTM and CDR2 as ANQGSEA. The CDR3 has 13 residues. The CDR3 sequence: CSVRQGAYSPLHF.

The J gene is TRBJ1-1, the V gene TRBV12-3 or TRBV12-4. CDR3 length: 14 amino acids. CDR3: CASSLPLPETEAFF.

Here the CDR3 reads CASTSPLVSEQYF. The rearrangement uses TRBV27 and TRBJ2-7; TCRdb names TRBD1, which stays unverified in the absence of DNA. CDR1 is MNHEY, CDR2 SMNVEV, per germline (reference sequence). This CDR3 is built from 13 residues.

The genes are TRBV4-1 and TRBJ2-1; lacking DNA, the TRBD2 call made by TCRdb goes unchecked. The CDR3 extends over 15 amino acids. Germline-derived CDR1 and CDR2 are MGHRA and YSYEKL. CDR3 sequence: CASSQVTSGSGEQFF.

CDR3 sequence: CASSGTAGQFF. The rearrangement joins TRBV12-3 or TRBV12-4 to TRBJ2-1; TCRdb names TRBD2, which stays unverified in the absence of DNA. The CDR3 is 11 amino acids.

The genes are TRBV5-4 and TRBJ2-7; without DNA, the TCRdb call of TRBD2 cannot be checked. The CDR3 is 15 amino acids. The germline V gene has CDR1 SGHNT and CDR2 YYREEE (reference sequence). CDR3 loop: CASSSSPGASYEQYF.

The chain recombines TRBV10-3 with TRBJ1-5. CDR1 is ENHRY and CDR2 is SYGVKD in the germline V gene. The CDR3 loop spans 14 amino acids. The CDR3 here is CAISDPTGNQPQHF.

The genes are TRBV20-1 and TRBJ2-1; the TCRdb D gene call, TRBD2, has no DNA to confirm it. This CDR3 comprises 14 residues. CDR1 DFQATT and CDR2 SNEGSKA come from the germline V gene (reference sequence). The CDR3: CSASPGTHGDEQFF.

The chain has TRBV6-2 or TRBV6-3 and TRBJ2-1. Germline CDR1 reads MNHEY; CDR2 reads SVGEGT. The CDR3 has 13 amino acids. CDR3 protein: CASSHQRGGEQFF.

This chain links TRBV29-1 with TRBJ2-3; the TCRdb D gene call, TRBD2, has no DNA to confirm it. CDR3 length: 14 amino acids. CDR1 and CDR2 (germline): SQVTM, ANQGSEA. CDR3 in amino acids: CSVEPGLGGDTQYF.

The chain uses TRBV12-3 or TRBV12-4 and TRBJ1-1; absent DNA, TCRdb's TRBD1 call cannot be checked. The length of the CDR3 is 14 residues. The CDR3 spells CASIRSDRATEAFF.

The J gene is TRBJ2-1, the V gene TRBV5-1; the TCRdb D gene call, TRBD2, has no DNA to confirm it. The CDR3 loop spans 15 amino acids. CDR1 SGHRS and CDR2 YFSETQ come from the germline V gene. The CDR3 spells CASSEMVAGDNEQFF.

The rearrangement joins TRBV12-3 or TRBV12-4 to TRBJ1-1. This CDR3 spans 11 amino acids. CDR3 residues: CASSLSAEAFF.

V is TRBV20-1 and J is TRBJ2-1; TCRdb's D gene call, TRBD2, goes unchecked for lack of DNA. The V gene's germline CDR1 is DFQATT and CDR2 SNEGSKA (reference sequence). The CDR3 extends over 14 amino acids. CDR3 region: CSARGAGGSGEQFF.

The chain links TRBV18 to TRBJ1-1. The CDR3 totals 12 residues. The germline V gene encodes CDR1 KGHSH and CDR2 LQKENI. This chain's CDR3 is CASSRGTAEAFF.

J is TRBJ1-4 and V is TRBV4-1. From germline, CDR1 is MGHRA and CDR2 YSYEKL. The CDR3 runs to 16 residues. The CDR3 reads CASSQDSGRPNEKLFF.

J is TRBJ2-1 and V is TRBV4-1; the TRBD2 assignment by TCRdb is unverifiable without DNA. Germline V gene lookup returns CDR1 MGHRA and CDR2 YSYEKL. The length of the CDR3 is 17 residues. CDR3 loop: CASSQVLAGVRVHEQFF.

This rearrangement joins TRBV24-1 to TRBJ2-7; TCRdb's D gene call, TRBD1, goes unchecked for lack of DNA. Per germline, CDR1 KGHDR and CDR2 SFDVKD. The CDR3 runs to 13 residues. This chain's CDR3 is CATSDYPDYEQYF.

This rearrangement joins TRBV15 to TRBJ1-1; without DNA, the TCRdb call of TRBD1 cannot be checked. This CDR3 region has 15 residues. Germline loops: CDR1 LNHNV, CDR2 YYDKDF (reference sequence). CDR3: CATSSPRGAKTEAFF.

CDR3 amino acids: CSASVVGGTDTQYF. The chain links TRBV20-1 to TRBJ2-3. CDR3 length equals 14 residues. Germline CDR1 is DFQATT and CDR2 is SNEGSKA (reference sequence).

The chain has TRBV10-3 and TRBJ2-7; the D gene TCRdb calls, TRBD1, cannot be checked with no DNA. CDR3 length: 14 amino acids. Germline CDR1 and CDR2: ENHRY and SYGVKD. The CDR3 region is CASKRGGEPYEQYF.

This sequence joins TRBV5-1 and TRBJ1-4; lacking DNA, the TRBD1 call made by TCRdb goes unchecked. This CDR3 region has 14 residues. Germline V lookup: CDR1 SGHRS, CDR2 YFSETQ. This chain's CDR3 is CASTPGTLNEKLFF.

The chain uses TRBV5-1 and TRBJ2-2; TCRdb picks TRBD1, but there is no DNA to check that call. Germline V lookup: CDR1 SGHRS, CDR2 YFSETQ. The CDR3 has 16 residues. CDR3 protein: CASSPSQGGHTGELFF.

The CDR3 sequence is CASSQIGTRSYNEQFF. The V gene is TRBV4-1, the J gene TRBJ2-1; TCRdb proposes TRBD2, but this gene call is untestable without DNA. This CDR3 is 16 amino acids long. Germline V lookup: CDR1 MGHRA, CDR2 YSYEKL.

The genes are TRBV7-8 and TRBJ2-5; checking the TCRdb D call of TRBD1 is not possible without DNA. Germline values: CDR1 SGHVS, CDR2 FQNEAQ. This CDR3 region has 16 residues. The CDR3: CATVRGRVASQETQYF.

The chain employs TRBV29-1 and TRBJ2-7; the TRBD2 assignment by TCRdb is unverifiable without DNA. CDR1 SQVTM and CDR2 ANQGSEA come from the germline V gene. CDR3 length: 14 residues. The CDR3 reads CSVAGPFGPAEQYF.

The chain links TRBV7-9 to TRBJ2-1; TCRdb indicates TRBD2, and absent DNA this call remains unverified. The CDR3 sequence is 15 residues long. The V gene's germline CDR1 is SEHNR and CDR2 FQNEAQ (reference sequence). CDR3 amino acids: CASSMSGGRGNEQFF. Full variable domain (missing parts from reference TRBV7-9 and TRBJ2-1): DTGVSQNPRHKITKRGQNVTFRCDPISEHNRLYWYRQTLGQGPEFLTYFQNEAQLEKSRLLSDRFSAERPKGSFSTLEIQRTEQGDSAMYLCASSMSGGRGNEQFFGPGTRLTVL.